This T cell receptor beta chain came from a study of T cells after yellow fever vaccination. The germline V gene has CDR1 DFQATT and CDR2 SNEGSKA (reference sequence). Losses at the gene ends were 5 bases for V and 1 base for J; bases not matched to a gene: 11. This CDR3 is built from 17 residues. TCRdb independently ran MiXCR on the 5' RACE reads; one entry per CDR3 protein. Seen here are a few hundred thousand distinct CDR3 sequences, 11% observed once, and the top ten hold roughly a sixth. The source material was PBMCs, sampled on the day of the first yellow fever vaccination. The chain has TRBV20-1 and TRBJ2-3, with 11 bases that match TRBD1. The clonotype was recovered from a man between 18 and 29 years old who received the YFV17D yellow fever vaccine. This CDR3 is CSALDRGRVGGTDTQYF. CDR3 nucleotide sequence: TGCAGTGCTCTGGACAGGGGGCGGGTTGGGGGCACAGATACGCAGTATTTT.